These T cell receptor beta chains were read from a single sample in a study of T cells after posttransplantation cyclophosphamide. Method: immunoSEQ multiplex PCR; TCRdb's copy keeps in-frame clones and lacks some. The data show under 75,000 clones, with 85% to 95% seen just once and roughly 3% held by the top ten. The sequenced material came from PBMCs. The receptors here all came from a woman younger than 45 in good health and a related stem cell transplant donor. The CDR3 runs from the conserved cysteine through the conserved F or W. The D gene is left open where the match is weak. Not all rows give a size; the values are once, few, many and, for expanded clones, a class.

D: TRBD1; size: .; J: TRBJ2-3; V: TRBV25-1; DNA: TGTGCCAGCAGTAAAGCGACAGGGGGAGGCACAGATACGCAGTATTTT; CDR3: CASSKATGGGTDTQYF
D: .; size: .; J: TRBJ2-1; V: TRBV4-2; DNA: TGTGCCAGCAGCCAAGAGAGACGGAGCTACAATGAGCAGTTCTTC; CDR3: CASSQERRSYNEQFF
D: .; size: .; J: TRBJ2-1; V: TRBV10-3; DNA: TGTGCCATCAGTGGGGCAGACAATGAGCAGTTCTTC; CDR3: CAISGADNEQFF
D: TRBD1; size: once; J: TRBJ2-3; V: TRBV5-1; DNA: TGCGCCAGCAGCGCCCGAGACAGGGGTGGTTATGGAGATACGCAGTATTTT; CDR3: CASSARDRGGYGDTQYF
D: TRBD2; size: .; J: TRBJ2-2; V: TRBV30; DNA: TGTGCCTGGATTTCGGCTAGCGGGACCGGGGAGCTGTTTTTT; CDR3: CAWISASGTGELFF
D: .; size: .; J: TRBJ1-5; V: TRBV7-9; DNA: TGTGCCAGCACTCCCGGGGGCGGCAATCAGCCCCAGCATTTT; CDR3: CASTPGGGNQPQHF
D: .; size: .; J: TRBJ2-7; V: TRBV6-5; DNA: TGTGCCAGCAGTTACGCGGGCTACGAGCAGTACTTC; CDR3: CASSYAGYEQYF
D: .; size: .; J: TRBJ1-1; V: TRBV9; DNA: TGTGCCAGCAGCGCCCCCGAGGGAACGAACACTGAAGCTTTCTTT; CDR3: CASSAPEGTNTEAFF
D: .; size: .; J: TRBJ1-2; V: TRBV14; DNA: TGTGCCAGCAGCCTAGACAGGAGTGGCTACACCTTC; CDR3: CASSLDRSGYTF
D: TRBD2; size: .; J: TRBJ2-7; V: TRBV6-5; DNA: TGTGCCAGCAGCGGACTAGCGGGGATCTACGAGCAGTACTTC; CDR3: CASSGLAGIYEQYF
D: .; size: .; J: TRBJ2-3; V: TRBV5-1; DNA: TGCGCCAGCAGCTTGGGGGGCCTGGTAGATACGCAGTATTTT; CDR3: CASSLGGLVDTQYF
D: .; size: .; J: TRBJ2-5; V: TRBV4-1; DNA: TGCGCCAGCAGCCAAGGAGTCACAGGGATGGGAGAGACCCAGTACTTC; CDR3: CASSQGVTGMGETQYF
D: .; size: .; J: TRBJ2-6; V: TRBV7-2; DNA: TGTGCCAGCAGCTCAACCTCTGGGGCCAACGTCCTGACTTTC; CDR3: CASSSTSGANVLTF
D: .; size: .; J: TRBJ1-1; V: TRBV14; DNA: TGTGCCAGCAGCCCGACAGAGAACACTGAAGCTTTCTTT; CDR3: CASSPTENTEAFF
D: TRBD1; size: .; J: TRBJ1-1; V: TRBV19; DNA: TGTGCCAGTAGTATGGCACAGGGGACTGAAGCTTTCTTT; CDR3: CASSMAQGTEAFF
D: .; size: .; J: TRBJ2-3; V: TRBV28; DNA: TGTGCCAGCAGCATAGCACCACAGGGTGGCGATACGCAGTATTTT; CDR3: CASSIAPQGGDTQYF
D: TRBD2; size: .; J: TRBJ2-2; V: TRBV5-1; DNA: TGCGCCAGCAGCTTGGGTCGGCTAGCGGGGGGCGTGACCGGGGAGCTGTTTTTT; CDR3: CASSLGRLAGGVTGELFF
D: .; size: .; J: TRBJ2-7; V: TRBV11-1; DNA: TGTGCCAGCAGCCAACGGGCGGGGGCTTGGGAGCAGTACTTC; CDR3: CASSQRAGAWEQYF
D: TRBD1; size: once; J: TRBJ2-5; V: TRBV27; DNA: TGTGCCACACCCCCGCGCAGGGGGCATGAGACCCAGTACTTC; CDR3: CATPPRRGHETQYF
D: .; size: .; J: TRBJ2-1; V: TRBV6-1; DNA: TGTGCCAGCAGTGAAGCTCGCGGGATAAGCCCCTACAATGAGCAGTTCTTC; CDR3: CASSEARGISPYNEQFF
D: .; size: once; J: TRBJ2-1; V: TRBV28; DNA: TGTGCCAGCAGCGCCTCTGGAAAGCCTGAGCAGTTCTTC; CDR3: CASSASGKPEQFF
D: .; size: .; J: TRBJ1-2; V: TRBV10-3; DNA: TGTGCCATCACCGAAAGGGGTTCCGCCTATGGCTACACCTTC; CDR3: CAITERGSAYGYTF
D: TRBD1; size: .; J: TRBJ2-2; V: TRBV12-5; DNA: TGTGCTAGTGGTTTGGTACTCCAGGGGGATATCGGCGGGGAGCTGTTTTTT; CDR3: CASGLVLQGDIGGELFF
D: .; size: .; J: TRBJ2-7; V: TRBV27; DNA: TGTGCCAGCAGTTTATCCGCCGGGACGGTAGCCTACGAGCAGTACTTC; CDR3: CASSLSAGTVAYEQYF
D: .; size: .; J: TRBJ1-1; V: TRBV28; DNA: TGTGCCATCCACCCGGGTAGGCCCGGCACTGAAGCTTTCTTT; CDR3: CAIHPGRPGTEAFF
D: .; size: .; J: TRBJ2-1; V: TRBV15; DNA: TGTGCCACCAGCAGAGATTTGACGACCAGGGGCGGGACGCAGTTCTTC; CDR3: CATSRDLTTRGGTQFF
D: .; size: .; J: TRBJ1-4; V: TRBV4-3; DNA: TGCGCCAGCAGCCAAGATGCCCAGGAATCGAAAAAACTGTTTTTT; CDR3: CASSQDAQESKKLFF
D: .; size: .; J: TRBJ2-1; V: TRBV9; DNA: TGTGCCAGCAGCCTCTTCTCTGAGGGGATGAATGAGCAGTTCTTC; CDR3: CASSLFSEGMNEQFF
D: TRBD1; size: .; J: TRBJ1-1; V: TRBV11-2; DNA: TGTGCCACCAGGGCCAAACCGGGACAGAGAATGAACACTGAAGCTTTCTTT; CDR3: CATRAKPGQRMNTEAFF
D: .; size: .; J: TRBJ1-6; V: TRBV7-2; DNA: TGTGCCAGCAGCCCGAAGACCGGACAGAGCTCCTATAATTCACCCCTCCACTTT; CDR3: CASSPKTGQSSYNSPLHF
D: TRBD2; size: .; J: TRBJ2-1; V: TRBV6-5; DNA: TGTGCCAGCAGCATAGCGGGGGGGTCCTACAATGAGCAGTTCTTC; CDR3: CASSIAGGSYNEQFF
D: .; size: once; J: TRBJ1-2; V: TRBV5-4; DNA: TGTGCCAGCAGCTTGAAGAGGGCAGCGGGCCCCAAAGGCCACACCTTC; CDR3: CASSLKRAAGPKGHTF
D: .; size: .; J: TRBJ2-7; V: TRBV5-5; DNA: TGTGCCAGCAGCTTACAGTTTTACGAGCAGTACTTC; CDR3: CASSLQFYEQYF
D: .; size: .; J: TRBJ1-5; V: TRBV10-1; DNA: TGCGCCAGCAACAAAAACAGGACAGCACAGCCCCAGCATTTT; CDR3: CASNKNRTAQPQHF
D: TRBD1; size: .; J: TRBJ2-7; V: TRBV10-3; DNA: TGTGCCATCAGTATAGACAGGGGGCAAGAGCAGTACTTC; CDR3: CAISIDRGQEQYF
D: .; size: .; J: TRBJ2-1; V: TRBV9; DNA: TGTGCCAGCAGCATGACACTCTACAATGAGCAGTTCTTC; CDR3: CASSMTLYNEQFF
D: .; size: .; J: TRBJ2-2; V: TRBV18; DNA: TGTGCCAGCTCACCAGGGGAACCCGGGGAGCTGTTTTTT; CDR3: CASSPGEPGELFF
D: .; size: .; J: TRBJ1-1; V: TRBV30; DNA: TGTGCCTGGAGCGTCATTGTCAACACTGAAGCTTTCTTT; CDR3: CAWSVIVNTEAFF
D: TRBD2; size: .; J: TRBJ2-5; V: TRBV9; DNA: TGTGCCAGCAGCGTAGGGGGGGGACTTACTGGGACCCAGTACTTC; CDR3: CASSVGGGLTGTQYF
D: .; size: .; J: TRBJ1-1; V: TRBV18; DNA: TGTGCCAGCTCACCATCGCGGTCGGGTGCTCAGAACACTGAAGCTTTCTTT; CDR3: CASSPSRSGAQNTEAFF
D: .; size: .; J: TRBJ2-1; V: TRBV5-1; DNA: TGCGCCAGCAGCTCGATAGGGGGTAGGTACAATGAGCAGTTCTTC; CDR3: CASSSIGGRYNEQFF
D: .; size: .; J: TRBJ1-1; V: TRBV5-4; DNA: TGTGCCAGCAGCTTGGCCCCCGCGGGGCAGCGAAACACTGAAGCTTTCTTT; CDR3: CASSLAPAGQRNTEAFF
D: .; size: .; J: TRBJ1-1; V: TRBV10-3; DNA: TGTGCCATCAGGGAGACAGGTGTGAACACTGAAGCTTTCTTT; CDR3: CAIRETGVNTEAFF
D: TRBD1; size: .; J: TRBJ1-2; V: TRBV19; DNA: TGTGCCAGTAGTCTCCGGGACAGGGCGGTCACCTTC; CDR3: CASSLRDRAVTF
D: .; size: .; J: TRBJ1-6; V: TRBV7-8; DNA: TGTGCCAGCAGCTTAGAACAGGTTTTAGCGAATTCACCCCTCCACTTT; CDR3: CASSLEQVLANSPLHF
D: .; size: .; J: TRBJ1-5; V: TRBV6-1; DNA: TGTGCCAGCACCTACCGGGACAGCAATCAGCCCCAGCATTTT; CDR3: CASTYRDSNQPQHF
D: TRBD1; size: .; J: TRBJ1-2; V: TRBV28; DNA: TGTGCCAGCAGCCCCGCAGGGGGCCGGAAGGATGGCTACACCTTC; CDR3: CASSPAGGRKDGYTF
D: .; size: .; J: TRBJ1-2; V: TRBV6-6; DNA: TGTGCCAGCAGTTACGGGGGGACGTCCTATGGCTACACCTTC; CDR3: CASSYGGTSYGYTF
D: TRBD1; size: .; J: TRBJ2-3; V: TRBV7-2; DNA: TGTGCCAGCAGCTTGGACGGACAGGGGGCTCAAGATACGCAGTATTTT; CDR3: CASSLDGQGAQDTQYF
D: .; size: once; J: TRBJ2-3; V: TRBV11-2; DNA: TGTGCCAGCAGCTTACGGGGGGCCGGAAGCACAGATACGCAGTATTTT; CDR3: CASSLRGAGSTDTQYF
D: .; size: .; J: TRBJ1-6; V: TRBV4-1; DNA: TGCGCCAGCAGCCAAGATGTAGGGGTCGGAAGCTCCTATAATTCACCCCTCCACTTT; CDR3: CASSQDVGVGSSYNSPLHF
D: TRBD1; size: .; J: TRBJ1-2; V: TRBV2; DNA: TGTGCCAGCAGCGCCGACAGGGGCTATGGCTACACCTTC; CDR3: CASSADRGYGYTF
D: .; size: .; J: TRBJ2-5; V: TRBV2; DNA: TGTGCCAGCATGACTGGATCTCAAGAGACCCAGTACTTC; CDR3: CASMTGSQETQYF